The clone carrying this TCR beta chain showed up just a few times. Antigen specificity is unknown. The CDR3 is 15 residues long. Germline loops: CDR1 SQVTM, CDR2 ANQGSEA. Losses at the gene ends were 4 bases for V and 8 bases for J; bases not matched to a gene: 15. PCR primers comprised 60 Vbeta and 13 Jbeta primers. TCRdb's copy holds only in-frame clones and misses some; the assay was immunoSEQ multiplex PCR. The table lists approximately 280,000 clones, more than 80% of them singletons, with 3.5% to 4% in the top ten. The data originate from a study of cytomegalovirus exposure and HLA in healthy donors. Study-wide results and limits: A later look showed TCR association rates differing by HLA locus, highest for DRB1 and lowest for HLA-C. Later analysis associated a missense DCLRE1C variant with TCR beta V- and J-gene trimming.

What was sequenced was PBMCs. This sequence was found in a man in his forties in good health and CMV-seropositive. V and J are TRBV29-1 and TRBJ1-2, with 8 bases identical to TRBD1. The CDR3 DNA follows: TGCAGCGTTGCTATAAGTGGGCAGGGGGCGCTCGGCTACACCTTC. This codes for CSVAISGQGALGYTF.